This T cell receptor beta chain was documented in a study of Tregs in tolerant kidney transplant recipients. General observations from the study: Tolerant patients' donor-specific Tregs expanded beyond overall Tregs, suggesting antigen-driven growth.

As for this clone: Its target is unknown.

The CDR3 is 14 residues long. Trimming shortened V by 5 bases and J by 2 bases, and 12 bases separated the two germline ends. The V gene's germline CDR1 is SGHTA and CDR2 FQGTGA. Mixed chimerism was transient after nonmyeloablative marrow transplants from related graft donors. Unstimulated Tregs (CD4+CD25+CD127-) and CD4+CD25- non-Tregs were sorted from PBMCs. Generated by immunoSEQ multiplex PCR, the TCRdb table keeps only in-frame clones and is missing some. The profile shows about 81,000 clones, roughly 91% of them singletons. The sequence was obtained from a human patient who received a combined kidney and bone marrow transplant. The T cells may come from the graft donor. This chain connects TRBV7-3 to TRBJ2-5, with D possibly matching TRBD2 (7 bases). The sequencing here drew on CD4+ T cells from blood (PBMCs), taken 24 months after the transplant. DNA for the CDR3: TGTGCCAGCAGCGGACTAGGGGGTCAAGAGACCCAGTACTTC. Translation gives CASSGLGGQETQYF.